Given below is one T cell receptor beta chain in context. This sample was taken from a study of blood T cell repertoires in COVID-19. V trimming: 1 base; J trimming: 7 bases; junction bases outside the gene matches: 4. The CDR3 has 15 residues. Germline CDR1 is SGHTA and CDR2 is FQGTGA. Method: immunoSEQ multiplex PCR; TCRdb's copy keeps in-frame clones and lacks some. Altogether fewer than 250,000 clones are present, 86% being singletons, with the ten largest covering around 10%. What was sequenced was peripheral blood. The TCR was taken from a man aged 50 to 59 with COVID-19, enrolled during active disease. The chain employs TRBV7-3 and TRBJ2-2, with 9 bases fitting TRBD1. The CDR3 sequence: CASSLNRGLVGELFF. In DNA form, the CDR3 reads TGTGCCAGCAGCTTAAACAGGGGGCTTGTCGGGGAGCTGTTTTTT.